One sample yielded the 23 T cell receptor beta chains listed below, sequenced in a study of blood T cell repertoires in COVID-19. The repertoire was sequenced with immunoSEQ multiplex PCR; TCRdb's copy has only in-frame clones and lacks some. Counted here are 180,000 or so clones, around four fifths occurring once; the ten biggest clones make up less than 4%. The source material was PBMCs or T cells enriched from blood (not recorded which). Every receptor here comes from a woman between 50 and 59 years old in a cohort exposed to, infected with or recovered from COVID-19 (not recorded which).

V and J are TRBV6-1 and TRBJ1-2; D not certain. Germline CDR1 MNHNS, CDR2 SASEGT. The CDR3 totals 13 residues. The V end lost 0 bases, the J end lost 3 bases, and 5 bases lay between the germline ends. The CDR3: CASSEAGDYGYTF. In nucleotides, the CDR3 is TGTGCCAGCAGTGAAGCTGGAGACTATGGCTACACCTTC.

The chain uses TRBV15 and TRBJ2-7; TRBD2 might be the D (5 bases). CDR1 and CDR2 (germline): LNHNV, YYDKDF (reference sequence). Deletions cut 5 bases from V and 5 bases from J, with 13 bases between. The CDR3 has 13 amino acids. CDR3 sequence reads: CATSDQEVNEQYF. CDR3 nucleotide sequence: TGTGCCACCAGCGACCAGGAGGTTAACGAGCAGTACTTC.

The chain recombines TRBV30 with TRBJ2-5; 8 bases align to TRBD2. V dropped 3 bases and J dropped 1; count of bases not matched to a gene: 7. Germline-derived CDR1 and CDR2 are GTSNPN and SVGIG (reference sequence). This CDR3 contains 15 residues. The CDR3, as DNA: TGTGCCTGGAGAGATCGGGCGGGGGGCCAAGAGACCCAGTACTTC. It yields the protein CAWRDRAGGQETQYF.

The chain employs TRBV7-2 and TRBJ1-5; D is possibly TRBD1 (6 bases). Trimming took off 1 base at V and 0 bases at J, with 10 bases between the two ends. Germline V gene data show CDR1 as SGHTA and CDR2 as FQGNSA. This CDR3 region has 16 residues. Here the CDR3 reads CASSLVLGASNQPQHF. CDR3 coding DNA: TGTGCCAGCAGCTTAGTTCTGGGGGCTAGCAATCAGCCCCAGCATTTT.

The J gene is TRBJ2-1, the V gene TRBV2, with D uncertain. V dropped 9 bases and J dropped 9 bases, with 12 bases sitting between them. The CDR3 loop spans 11 amino acids. CDR1 is SNHLY and CDR2 is FYNNEI in the germline V gene. Here the CDR3 reads CASASTREQFF. The CDR3 DNA is TGTGCCAGTGCATCAACTCGTGAGCAGTTCTTC.

The chain couples TRBV3-1 (or the pseudogene TRBV3-2) to TRBJ2-7; a weak D match, TRBD1 (6 bases). The CDR3 is 13 amino acids. Looked up from germline, CDR1 is LGHDT and CDR2 is YNNKEL (reference sequence). The ends were cut back, 3 bases at V and 5 bases at J, with 11 bases in the middle. The CDR3 bases are TGTGCCAGCAGCCAGGGGGCCCAGAACGAGCAGTACTTC. It yields the protein CASSQGAQNEQYF.

Only one count was recorded for this clone. The rearrangement uses TRBV27 and TRBJ2-7; weak D call: TRBD1 (6 bases). Germline assignment: CDR1 MNHEY and CDR2 SMNVEV (reference sequence). This CDR3 is built from 13 residues. Trimming pared 1 base from V and 4 bases from J, leaving 8 bases between. The CDR3 region is CASSLYTGYEQYF. In DNA, the CDR3 is TGTGCCAGCAGTTTATACACAGGGTACGAGCAGTACTTC.

The chain recombines TRBV9 with TRBJ2-2; 11 bases line up with TRBD2. CDR3 length: 16 residues. Looked up from germline, CDR1 is SGDLS and CDR2 is YYNGEE. V lost 0 bases, J lost 5 bases, and 3 bases stayed unmatched. This chain's CDR3 is CASSVGLAGGTGELFF. CDR3 nucleotide sequence: TGTGCCAGCAGCGTAGGTCTAGCGGGAGGAACCGGGGAGCTGTTTTTT.

The CDR3 DNA sequence: TGTGCCAGCTCACTCCGGGACACCACGGGGGAAAAACTGTTTTTT. This codes for CASSLRDTTGEKLFF. The V gene is TRBV18, the J gene TRBJ1-4; weak D call: TRBD1 (6 bases). Germline lookup yields CDR1 KGHSH and CDR2 LQKENI. This CDR3 is 15 amino acids long. The V and J ends lost 4 bases and 8 bases respectively, with 17 bases between them.

The V and J genes are TRBV18 and TRBJ1-1; D remains unclear. Germline values: CDR1 KGHSH, CDR2 LQKENI. Trimming shortened V by 3 bases and J by 8 bases, and 7 bases separated the two germline ends. This CDR3 is built from 11 residues. The chain's CDR3 is CASSPYVEAFF. The CDR3 region has the DNA TGTGCCAGCTCACCGTATGTAGAAGCTTTCTTT.

This clone was detected only once. The CDR3 DNA reads as TGTGCCAGCAGCTTAGCGCTAATGGGAGGCACAGATACGCAGTATTTT. Amino acid sequence: CASSLALMGGTDTQYF. The chain recombines TRBV7-2 with TRBJ2-3, with a tentative D call TRBD2 (5 bases). This CDR3 has 16 amino acids. Germline CDR1 SGHTA, CDR2 FQGNSA. Trimming removed 0 bases from V and 1 base from J, with 11 bases in between.

As to this clone: Other DNA sequences of this sample code for an identical CDR3. The V call is TRBV19, the J call TRBJ1-1; D is ambiguous. The V gene lost 2 bases and the J gene lost 1 base, with 5 bases spanning the gap. Germline V CDR1 and CDR2: LNHDA, SQIVND (reference sequence). This CDR3 is built from 13 residues. The CDR3 DNA follows: TGTGCCAGTAGTATACAGGAGAACACTGAAGCTTTCTTT. Its translation: CASSIQENTEAFF.

The rearrangement links TRBV7-9 to TRBJ1-5, with a possible D match to TRBD1 (6 bases). The V gene's germline CDR1 is SEHNR and CDR2 FQNEAQ (reference sequence). The CDR3 runs to 13 residues. The V gene lost 5 bases and the J gene lost 5 bases, with 10 bases spanning the gap. CDR3 DNA: TGTGCCAGCAGCCTATACAGGGATCAGCCCCAGCATTTT. Protein product: CASSLYRDQPQHF.

The rearrangement links TRBV7-8 to TRBJ2-7; 12 bases are shared with TRBD1. The CDR3 contains 15 residues. The V gene's germline CDR1 is SGHVS and CDR2 FQNEAQ. With 6 bases clipped from V and 8 bases from J, the junction kept 11 bases outside the gene matches. The CDR3 region has the DNA TGTGCCAGCAGGTCAACGGGACAGGGGGCGGATCAGCAGTACTTC. As protein: CASRSTGQGADQQYF.

This clone was seen a handful of times. V is TRBV5-1 and J is TRBJ2-7, with 12 bases that match TRBD2. Germline V gives CDR1 SGHRS, CDR2 YFSETQ. Losses at the gene ends were 2 bases for V and 0 bases for J; bases not matched to a gene: 0. This CDR3 is 15 amino acids long. In DNA, the CDR3 is TGCGCCAGCAGCTTACTAGCGGGAGGCTCCTACGAGCAGTACTTC. This gives the protein CASSLLAGGSYEQYF.

Ten or more counts support this clone. The rearrangement links TRBV19 to TRBJ1-1; 7 nucleotides agree with TRBD1. V was pared by 4 bases and J by 0 bases, with 8 bases of the junction left unmatched. CDR3 size: 16 residues. Germline V gene lookup returns CDR1 LNHDA and CDR2 SQIVND (reference sequence). The CDR3 DNA sequence: TGTGCCAGTAGTAAGACAGGGAGTAGGATGAACACTGAAGCTTTCTTT. Residues: CASSKTGSRMNTEAFF.

This clone was observed a handful of times. This CDR3 reads CASSPGRGDQETQYF. The CDR3, as DNA: TGTGCCAGCTCACCCGGACGCGGGGACCAAGAGACCCAGTACTTC. The rearrangement joins TRBV18 to TRBJ2-5; D possibly corresponds to TRBD2 (6 bases). The CDR3 runs to 15 residues. V was clipped by 3 bases and J by 0 bases, with 11 bases between them. Germline V gives CDR1 KGHSH, CDR2 LQKENI.

The rearrangement links TRBV10-3 to TRBJ2-5; TRBD1 aligns across 9 bases. With 6 bases clipped from V and 1 base from J, the junction kept 6 bases outside the gene matches. The germline gives CDR1 ENHRY, CDR2 SYGVKD. The CDR3 extends over 15 amino acids. In DNA, the CDR3 is TGTGCCATCAGCCTGGACAGGGGTCCCCAAGAGACCCAGTACTTC. It encodes CAISLDRGPQETQYF.

The gene calls are TRBV6-4 and TRBJ1-1; D gene unclear. Trimming took 8 bases from V and 4 from J, leaving 14 bases between them. Germline V CDR1 and CDR2: MRHNA, SNTAGT. CDR3 size: 13 residues. Here the CDR3 DNA reads TGTGCCAGCGCCCAAGGTCGAGGCACTGAAGCTTTCTTT. This gives the protein CASAQGRGTEAFF.

The chain uses TRBV5-4 and TRBJ2-2; TRBD1 aligns across 9 bases. Germline-derived CDR1 and CDR2 are SGHNT and YYREEE (reference sequence). This CDR3 region has 16 residues. J was trimmed by 5 bases and V by 0 bases; bases with no gene match: 5. The CDR3 sequence is CASSLDATGGTGELFF. DNA for the CDR3: TGTGCCAGCAGCTTGGATGCGACAGGGGGTACCGGGGAGCTGTTTTTT.

The rearrangement joins TRBV18 to TRBJ2-3, with D possibly TRBD2 on 6 matching bases. Trimming cost V 4 bases and J 0 bases, with 8 bases left between them. The CDR3 runs 14 residues. Germline loops: CDR1 KGHSH, CDR2 LQKENI. CDR3 DNA sequence: TGTGCCAGCTCACGGGACTCGAGCACAGATACGCAGTATTTT. Protein sequence: CASSRDSSTDTQYF.

The chain couples TRBV5-1 to TRBJ2-7; TRBD1 matches at 7 bases. J gave up 0 bases and V 3 bases, and 6 bases lay outside the gene matches. The germline V gene has CDR1 SGHRS and CDR2 YFSETQ. The CDR3 is made up of 15 amino acids. CDR3 protein: CASSYPDRDSYEQYF. In DNA, the CDR3 is TGCGCCAGCAGCTACCCTGACAGGGACTCCTACGAGCAGTACTTC.

The chain recombines TRBV6-1 with TRBJ2-2; 7 bases align to TRBD2. J lost 4 bases, V lost 2 bases, and 4 bases had no gene match. The CDR3 runs 15 residues. CDR1 MNHNS and CDR2 SASEGT come from the germline V gene. The CDR3 reads CASSEQRGLTGELFF. DNA of the CDR3: TGTGCCAGCAGTGAACAGCGGGGCCTCACCGGGGAGCTGTTTTTT.